Listed below are T cell receptor beta chains from one sample, sequenced in a study of spatial heterogeneity in lung cancer. TCRdb itself ran the 5' RACE reads through MiXCR, one entry per CDR3 protein. The repertoire has 40,000 to 55,000 distinct CDR3 sequences, approximately 15% of them found once; the top ten carry 56%. The sequencing here drew on PBMCs, taken at surgery. These receptors came from a male donor with early-stage non-small cell lung cancer. Both conserved end residues are part of each CDR3. A D gene is named only where the DNA matches it firmly. A row's size may be missing; if present it is once, few, many or a size class.

j_gene,d_gene,v_gene,abundance,CDR3nt,CDR3aa
TRBJ1-2,NA,TRBV2,few,TGTGCCAGCAAGGAGGTGGACCTAGGTCGTGGCTACACCTTC,CASKEVDLGRGYTF
TRBJ2-1,NA,TRBV5-1,many,TGCGCCAGCAGCTTGGACAGCTACAATGAGCAGTTCTTC,CASSLDSYNEQFF
TRBJ2-1,TRBD2,TRBV9,NA,TGTGCCAGCAGCGTAGACGGCGGGAGGGCATTATCGGAGCAGTTCTTC,CASSVDGGRALSEQFF
TRBJ2-1,TRBD2,TRBV6-2/TRBV6-3,many,TGTGCCAGCAGGACCCCAGCGGGAAGCGATGAGCAGTTCTTC,CASRTPAGSDEQFF
TRBJ2-5,NA,TRBV11-2,NA,TGTGCCAGCAGCTCGGCGGTCCAGGGGGAGACCCAGTACTTC,CASSSAVQGETQYF
TRBJ2-3,TRBD2,TRBV5-1,NA,TGCGCCAGCAGCCGAGGCTCTAGCGGGAGCGCAGATACGCAGTATTTT,CASSRGSSGSADTQYF
TRBJ2-6,TRBD1,TRBV29-1,few,TGCAGCGTCGCCAGACAGGGGGCCGGGGCCAACGTCCTGACTTTC,CSVARQGAGANVLTF
TRBJ2-3,NA,TRBV7-3,few,TGTGCCAGCAGCCGAAGGGCTAGCGGCACAGATACGCAGTATTTT,CASSRRASGTDTQYF
TRBJ1-2,TRBD1,TRBV18,few,TGTGCCAGCTCACTGACAGGGGTGGACGGCTACACCTTC,CASSLTGVDGYTF
TRBJ1-4,TRBD1,TRBV7-6,NA,TGTGCCAGCAGCAGAACAGGGGACACTCTAGAAAAACTGTTTTTT,CASSRTGDTLEKLFF
TRBJ1-2,NA,TRBV5-1,few,TGCGCCAGCAGCTTGGTGGGCGGCAACTATGGCTACACCTTC,CASSLVGGNYGYTF
TRBJ2-3,TRBD2,TRBV28,many,TGTGCCAGCAGACCCCTACGGGGACTAGCGGGAGCGAAGGGCACAGATACGCAGTATTTT,CASRPLRGLAGAKGTDTQYF
TRBJ1-5,NA,TRBV6-6,many,TGTGCCAGCATTCTACAGGATAGCAATCAGCCCCAGCATTTT,CASILQDSNQPQHF
TRBJ2-1,TRBD2,TRBV29-1,many,TGCAGCCCCCTTGCTAGCGGGAGTATAAGCTCCTACAATGAGCAGTTCTTC,CSPLASGSISSYNEQFF
TRBJ1-1,NA,TRBV12-5,NA,TGTGCTAGTGGTTTGGGAATAGACAGCCATATGAACACTGAAGCTTTCTTT,CASGLGIDSHMNTEAFF
TRBJ1-5,NA,TRBV6-6,NA,TGTGCCAGCAGTCAGGTTAACCAGCCCCAGCATTTT,CASSQVNQPQHF
TRBJ2-3,TRBD2,TRBV6-6,once,TGTGCCAGCACCCGTAGCGGGGGGGCGACAGATACGCAGTATTTT,CASTRSGGATDTQYF
TRBJ1-2,NA,TRBV18,NA,TGTGCCAGCTCACCGGACCGAGACTATGGCTACACCTTC,CASSPDRDYGYTF
TRBJ2-4,NA,TRBV4-3,few,TGCGCCAGCAGCCATCAGATCGAAGACATTCAGTACTTC,CASSHQIEDIQYF
TRBJ2-2,NA,TRBV9,many,TGTGCCAGCAGCCCGGGACAATTGAACACCGGGGAGCTGTTTTTT,CASSPGQLNTGELFF
TRBJ1-2,TRBD1,TRBV6-1,many,TGTGCCAGCAGACTCCTATATCCCGGGACAGGTGGTGGCTACACCTTC,CASRLLYPGTGGGYTF
TRBJ1-4,NA,TRBV6-6,NA,TGTGCCAGCAGTACCACAGGGATAGGTGAAAAACTGTTTTTT,CASSTTGIGEKLFF
TRBJ2-5,NA,TRBV6-1,NA,TGTGCCAGCAGCCCCCGGTTGGGGCAAGAGACCCAGTACTTC,CASSPRLGQETQYF
TRBJ1-1,NA,TRBV6-4,NA,TGTGCCAGCAGTGACTCCCCCACGGGGGGCACTGAAGCTTTCTTT,CASSDSPTGGTEAFF
TRBJ2-5,NA,TRBV24-1,NA,TGTGCCACCAGTGATTGTAACCCGGACCGGTTAAAAGAGACCCAGTACTTC,CATSDCNPDRLKETQYF
TRBJ1-2,TRBD1,TRBV4-2,many,TGTGCCAGCAGCCCTACCCCTACCGACAGGGCCTATGGCTACACCTTC,CASSPTPTDRAYGYTF
TRBJ2-3,TRBD1,TRBV12-3/TRBV12-4,NA,TGTGCCAGCAGTCCTTCAACAGGGGCACGCACAGATACGCAGTATTTT,CASSPSTGARTDTQYF
TRBJ1-5,NA,TRBV6-2/TRBV6-3,many,TGTGCCAGCACTAAGGGGCAGAATCAGCCCCAGCATTTT,CASTKGQNQPQHF